This TCR beta chain derives from a study of blood T cell repertoires in COVID-19. Study as a whole: Donors in the United States, Italy and Spain gave samples during acute or convalescent COVID-19. The analysed material was cDNA or gDNA that came from T cells, B-cell-depleted T cells, or PBMCs.

The germline V and J ends were trimmed by 11 bases and 2 bases, with 12 bases remaining between them. Germline values: CDR1 MDHEN, CDR2 SYDVKM. The CDR3 sequence is 12 residues long. As processed by the authors: Reference gene primer amplification yielded estimated nucleated cell counts. Repertoires were generated with immunoSEQ multiplex PCR, while TCRdb's copy carries only in-frame clones and drops some. From that table come the V and J calls and clone size; the DNA was used to work out D and trimming. There are 100,000 or so clones in the sample; around 92% occur only once, and approximately 5.7% lies in the top ten. This clone was counted a few times.

The sequence derives from a man between 50 and 59 years old with active COVID-19. This chain connects TRBV28 to TRBJ1-2, with a weak D call TRBD1 (6 bases). Sequencing was performed on peripheral blood. The CDR3 reads CAGGQRNYGYTF. The CDR3 nucleotides are TGTGCCGGTGGACAGAGGAACTATGGCTACACCTTC.